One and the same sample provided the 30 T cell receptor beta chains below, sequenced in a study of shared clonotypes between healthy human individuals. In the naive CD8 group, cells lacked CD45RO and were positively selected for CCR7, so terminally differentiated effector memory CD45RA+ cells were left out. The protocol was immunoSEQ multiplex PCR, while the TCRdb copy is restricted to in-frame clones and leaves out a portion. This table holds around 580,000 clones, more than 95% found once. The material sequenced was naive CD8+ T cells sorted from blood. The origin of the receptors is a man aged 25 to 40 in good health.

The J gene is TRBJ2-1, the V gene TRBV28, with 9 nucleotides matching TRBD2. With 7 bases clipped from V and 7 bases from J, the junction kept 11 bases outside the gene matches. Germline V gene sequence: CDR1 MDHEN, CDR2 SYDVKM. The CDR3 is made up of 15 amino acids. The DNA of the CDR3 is TGTGCCAGCACCTACGAGGCTAGCGGGATGAATGAGCAGTTCTTC. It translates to CASTYEASGMNEQFF.

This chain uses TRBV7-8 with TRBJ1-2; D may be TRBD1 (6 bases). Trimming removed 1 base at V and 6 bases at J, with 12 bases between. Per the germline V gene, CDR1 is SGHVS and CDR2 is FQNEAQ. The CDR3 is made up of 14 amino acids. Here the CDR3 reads CASSLEDSYDGYTF. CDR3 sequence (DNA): TGTGCCAGCAGCTTAGAGGACAGTTATGATGGCTACACCTTC.

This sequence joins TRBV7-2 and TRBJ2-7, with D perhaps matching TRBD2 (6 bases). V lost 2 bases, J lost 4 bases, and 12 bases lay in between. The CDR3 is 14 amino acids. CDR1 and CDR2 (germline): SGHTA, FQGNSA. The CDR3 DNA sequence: TGTGCCAGCAGCTTATTAGCTAGCGAGTACGAGCAGTACTTC. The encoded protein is CASSLLASEYEQYF. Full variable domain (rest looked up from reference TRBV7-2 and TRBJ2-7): GAGVSQSPSNKVTEKGKDVELRCDPISGHTALYWYRQSLGQGLEFLIYFQGNSAPDKSGLPSDRFSAERTGGSVSTLTIQRTQQEDSAVYLCASSLLASEYEQYFGPGTRLTVT.

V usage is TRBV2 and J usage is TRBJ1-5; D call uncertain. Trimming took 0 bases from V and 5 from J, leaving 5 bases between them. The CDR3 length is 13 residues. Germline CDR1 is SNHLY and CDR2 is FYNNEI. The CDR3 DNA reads TGTGCCAGCAGTGAAGCGAGCGATCAGCCCCAGCATTTT. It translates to CASSEASDQPQHF.

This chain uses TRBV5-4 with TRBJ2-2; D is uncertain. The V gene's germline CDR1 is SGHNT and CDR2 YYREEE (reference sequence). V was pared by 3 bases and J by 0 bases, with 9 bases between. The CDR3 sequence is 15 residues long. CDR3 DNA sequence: TGTGCCAGCAGCTGGCCTTGGGCGAACACCGGGGAGCTGTTTTTT. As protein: CASSWPWANTGELFF.

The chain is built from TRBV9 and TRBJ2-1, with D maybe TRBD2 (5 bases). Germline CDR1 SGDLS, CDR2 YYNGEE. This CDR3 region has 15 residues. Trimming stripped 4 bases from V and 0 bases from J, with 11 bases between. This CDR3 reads CASSTLDLSYNEQFF. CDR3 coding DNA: TGTGCCAGCAGCACACTAGACCTCTCCTACAATGAGCAGTTCTTC.

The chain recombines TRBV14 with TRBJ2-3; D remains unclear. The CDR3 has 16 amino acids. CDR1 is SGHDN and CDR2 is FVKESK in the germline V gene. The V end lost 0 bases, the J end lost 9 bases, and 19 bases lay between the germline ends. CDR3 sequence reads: CASSQDPGIPIRTQYF. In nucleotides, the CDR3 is TGTGCCAGCAGCCAAGACCCAGGAATTCCTATCAGGACGCAGTATTTT.

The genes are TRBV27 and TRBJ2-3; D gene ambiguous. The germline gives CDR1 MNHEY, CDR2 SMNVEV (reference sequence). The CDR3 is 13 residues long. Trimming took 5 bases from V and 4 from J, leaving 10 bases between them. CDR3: CASSSRRADTQYF. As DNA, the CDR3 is TGTGCCAGCAGTAGCCGACGGGCAGATACGCAGTATTTT.

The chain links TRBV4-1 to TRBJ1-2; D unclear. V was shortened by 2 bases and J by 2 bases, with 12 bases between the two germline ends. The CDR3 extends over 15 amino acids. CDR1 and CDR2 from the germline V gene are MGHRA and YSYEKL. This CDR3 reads CASSQTLGRNYGYTF. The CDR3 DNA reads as TGCGCCAGCAGCCAAACCCTAGGAAGGAACTATGGCTACACCTTC.

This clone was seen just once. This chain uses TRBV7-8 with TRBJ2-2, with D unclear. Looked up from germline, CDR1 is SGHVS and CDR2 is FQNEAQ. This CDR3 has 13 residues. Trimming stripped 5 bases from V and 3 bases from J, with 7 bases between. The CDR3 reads CASSTPYTGELFF. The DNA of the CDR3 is TGTGCCAGCAGCACACCATACACCGGGGAGCTGTTTTTT.

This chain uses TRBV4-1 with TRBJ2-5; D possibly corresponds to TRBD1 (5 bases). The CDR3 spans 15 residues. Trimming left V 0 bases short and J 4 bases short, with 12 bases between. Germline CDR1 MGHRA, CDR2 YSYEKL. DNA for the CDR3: TGCGCCAGCAGCCAAGATTCAGGGCAAGGAGAGACCCAGTACTTC. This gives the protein CASSQDSGQGETQYF.

The CDR3 DNA is TGTGCCAGCAGTCGAACAGGGAGCACCGGGGAGCTGTTTTTT. Its translation: CASSRTGSTGELFF. The rearrangement joins TRBV7-9 to TRBJ2-2; a weak D match, TRBD1 (6 bases). Deletions cut 6 bases from V and 4 bases from J, with 12 bases between. Germline-derived CDR1 and CDR2 are SEHNR and FQNEAQ (reference sequence). The CDR3 has 14 residues.

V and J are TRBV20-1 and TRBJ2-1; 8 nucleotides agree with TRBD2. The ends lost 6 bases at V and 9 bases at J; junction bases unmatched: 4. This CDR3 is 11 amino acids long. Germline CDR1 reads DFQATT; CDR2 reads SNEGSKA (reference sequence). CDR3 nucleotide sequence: TGCAGTGCCGGGGGGGTCAGTGAGCAGTTCTTC. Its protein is CSAGGVSEQFF.

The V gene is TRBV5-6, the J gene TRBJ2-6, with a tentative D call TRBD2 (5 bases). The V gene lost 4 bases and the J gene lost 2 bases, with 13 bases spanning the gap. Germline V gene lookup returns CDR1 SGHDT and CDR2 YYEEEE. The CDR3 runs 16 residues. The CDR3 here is CASSLFRGAGANVLTF. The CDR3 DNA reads TGTGCCAGCAGCCTGTTTCGGGGTGCTGGGGCCAACGTCCTGACTTTC. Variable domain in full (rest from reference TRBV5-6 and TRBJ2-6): DAGVTQSPTHLIKTRGQQVTLRCSPKSGHDTVSWYQQALGQGPQFIFQYYEEEERQRGNFPDRFSGHQFPNYSSELNVNALLLGDSALYLCASSLFRGAGANVLTFGAGSRLTVL.

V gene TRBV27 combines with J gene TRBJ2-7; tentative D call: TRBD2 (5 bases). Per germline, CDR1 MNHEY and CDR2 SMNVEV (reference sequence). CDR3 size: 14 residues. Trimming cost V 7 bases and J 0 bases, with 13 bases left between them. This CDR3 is CASTPAGSSYEQYF. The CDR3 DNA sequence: TGTGCCAGCACTCCCGCTGGGAGCTCCTACGAGCAGTACTTC.

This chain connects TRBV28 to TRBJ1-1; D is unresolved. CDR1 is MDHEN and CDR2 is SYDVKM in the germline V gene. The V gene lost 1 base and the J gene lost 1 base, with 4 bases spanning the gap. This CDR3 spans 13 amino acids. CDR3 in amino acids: CASSLYRNTEAFF. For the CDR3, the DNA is TGTGCCAGCAGTTTATACAGGAACACTGAAGCTTTCTTT.

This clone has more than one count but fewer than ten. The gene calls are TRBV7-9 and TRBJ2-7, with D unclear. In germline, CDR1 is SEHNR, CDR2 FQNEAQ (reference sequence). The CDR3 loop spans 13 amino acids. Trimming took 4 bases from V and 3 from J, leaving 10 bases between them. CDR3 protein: CASSWAKSYEQYF. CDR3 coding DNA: TGTGCCAGCAGCTGGGCGAAAAGCTACGAGCAGTACTTC.

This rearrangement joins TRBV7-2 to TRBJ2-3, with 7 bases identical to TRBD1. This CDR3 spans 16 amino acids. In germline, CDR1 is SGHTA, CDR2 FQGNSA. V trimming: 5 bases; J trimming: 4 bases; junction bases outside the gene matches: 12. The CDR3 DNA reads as TGTGCCAGCAGCCAACCCCCCGACAGGGCTTCAGATACGCAGTATTTT. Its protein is CASSQPPDRASDTQYF.

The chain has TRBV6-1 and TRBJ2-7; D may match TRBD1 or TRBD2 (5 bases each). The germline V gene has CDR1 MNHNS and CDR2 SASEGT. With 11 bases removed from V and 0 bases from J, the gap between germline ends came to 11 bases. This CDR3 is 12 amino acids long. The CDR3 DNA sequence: TGTGCCGCCCTGGGGGACTCCTACGAGCAGTACTTC. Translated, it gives CAALGDSYEQYF.

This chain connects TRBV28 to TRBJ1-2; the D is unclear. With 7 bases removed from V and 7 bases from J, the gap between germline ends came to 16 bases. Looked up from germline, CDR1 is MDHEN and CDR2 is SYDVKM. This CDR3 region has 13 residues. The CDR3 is CASNLGIASGYTF. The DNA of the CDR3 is TGTGCCAGCAATCTGGGGATTGCGAGTGGCTACACCTTC.

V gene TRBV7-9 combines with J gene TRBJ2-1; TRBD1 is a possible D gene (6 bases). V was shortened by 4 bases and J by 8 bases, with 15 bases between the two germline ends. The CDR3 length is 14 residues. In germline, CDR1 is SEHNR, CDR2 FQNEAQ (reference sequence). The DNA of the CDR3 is TGTGCCAGCAGCTCGGGACATCCGACAGATGAGCAGTTCTTC. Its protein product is CASSSGHPTDEQFF.

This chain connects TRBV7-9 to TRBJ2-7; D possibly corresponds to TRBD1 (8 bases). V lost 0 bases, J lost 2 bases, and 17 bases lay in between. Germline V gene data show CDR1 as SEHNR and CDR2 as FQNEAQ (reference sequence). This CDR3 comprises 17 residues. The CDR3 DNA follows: TGTGCCAGCAGCTTAGCGCTAAGCGGGACAGGCCCCTACGAGCAGTACTTC. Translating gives CASSLALSGTGPYEQYF.

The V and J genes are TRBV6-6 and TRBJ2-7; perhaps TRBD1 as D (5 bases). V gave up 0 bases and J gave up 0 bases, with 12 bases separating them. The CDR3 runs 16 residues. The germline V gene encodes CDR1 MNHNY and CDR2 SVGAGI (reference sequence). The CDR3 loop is CASSYSATVSSYEQYF. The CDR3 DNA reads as TGTGCCAGCAGTTACTCGGCGACAGTAAGCTCCTACGAGCAGTACTTC.

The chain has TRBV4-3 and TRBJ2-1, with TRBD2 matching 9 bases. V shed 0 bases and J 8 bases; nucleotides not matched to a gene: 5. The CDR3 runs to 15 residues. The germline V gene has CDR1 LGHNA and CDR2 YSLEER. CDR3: CASSQEFRTSDEQFF. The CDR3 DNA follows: TGCGCCAGCAGCCAAGAGTTTAGGACTAGCGATGAGCAGTTCTTC.

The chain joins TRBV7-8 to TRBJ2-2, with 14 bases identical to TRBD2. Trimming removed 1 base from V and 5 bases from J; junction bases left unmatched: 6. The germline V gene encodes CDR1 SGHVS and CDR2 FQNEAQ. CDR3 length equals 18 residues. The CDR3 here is CASSLGPGLAGDTGELFF. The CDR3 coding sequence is TGTGCCAGCAGCTTAGGGCCGGGACTAGCGGGAGATACCGGGGAGCTGTTTTTT.

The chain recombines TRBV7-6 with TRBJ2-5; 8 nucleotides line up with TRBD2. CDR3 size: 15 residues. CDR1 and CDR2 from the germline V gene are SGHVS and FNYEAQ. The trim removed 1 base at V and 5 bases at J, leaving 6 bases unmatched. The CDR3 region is CASSLDGGRLETQYF. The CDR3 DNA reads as TGTGCCAGCAGCTTAGATGGCGGGAGGTTGGAGACCCAGTACTTC.

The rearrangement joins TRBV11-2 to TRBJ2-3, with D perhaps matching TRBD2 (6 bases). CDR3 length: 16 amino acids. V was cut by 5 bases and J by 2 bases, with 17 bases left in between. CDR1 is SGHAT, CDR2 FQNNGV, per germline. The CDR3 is CASSIGTQRDTDTQYF. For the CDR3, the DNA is TGTGCCAGCAGCATCGGGACTCAAAGAGACACAGATACGCAGTATTTT.

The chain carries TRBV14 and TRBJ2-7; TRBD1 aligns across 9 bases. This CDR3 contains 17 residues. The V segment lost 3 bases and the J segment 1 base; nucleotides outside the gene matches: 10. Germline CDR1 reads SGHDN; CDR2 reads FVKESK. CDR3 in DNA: TGTGCCAGCAGCCAGGTGGCACAGGGGGCTATATCCTACGAGCAGTACTTC. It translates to CASSQVAQGAISYEQYF.

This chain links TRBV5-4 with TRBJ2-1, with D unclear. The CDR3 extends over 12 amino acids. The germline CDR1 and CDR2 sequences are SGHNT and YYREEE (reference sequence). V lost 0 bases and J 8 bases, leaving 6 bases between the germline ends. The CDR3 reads CASSLGHYEQFF. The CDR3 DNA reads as TGTGCCAGCAGCTTGGGGCATTATGAGCAGTTCTTC.

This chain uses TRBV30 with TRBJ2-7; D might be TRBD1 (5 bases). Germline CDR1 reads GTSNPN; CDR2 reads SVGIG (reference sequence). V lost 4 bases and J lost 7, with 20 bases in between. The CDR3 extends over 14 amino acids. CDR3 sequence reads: CAWNGAGPSEEQYF. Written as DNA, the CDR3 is TGTGCCTGGAATGGGGCAGGGCCCTCTGAGGAGCAGTACTTC. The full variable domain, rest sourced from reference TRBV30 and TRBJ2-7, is SQTIHQWPATLVQPVGSPLSLECTVEGTSNPNLYWYRQAAGRGLQLLFYSVGIGQISSEVPQNLSASRPQDRQFILSSKKLLLSDSGFYLCAWNGAGPSEEQYFGPGTRLTVT.